The 24 T cell receptor beta chains presented below share a single source sample, sequenced in a study of T cell repertoires in cytomegalovirus infection. The antigens for these receptors are not known. MiXCR was run by TCRdb on the reads, yielding one entry per CDR3 protein. The sample gives 70,000 to 95,000 distinct CDR3 sequences, 25% to 30% of which show up once; about 65% is in the top ten. The input for sequencing was CD8+ T cells from cultured PBMCs, taken from culture after CMV antigen stimulation. All receptors come from a human donor in good health (CMV status not recorded). Some clones in this sample may be carry-over from other donors' samples.

There are a few counts of this clonotype. The V call is TRBV20-1, the J call TRBJ2-7; TRBD2 is a possible D gene (5 bases). Germline CDR1 is DFQATT and CDR2 is SNEGSKA (reference sequence). Trimming left V 4 bases short and J 3 bases short, with 13 bases between. This CDR3 has 13 residues. In DNA form, the CDR3 reads TGCAGTGCTAACCCGGGAAGAAGCTACGAGCAGTACTTC. This gives the protein CSANPGRSYEQYF.

This clonotype showed up many times. Here the CDR3 DNA reads TGTGCCAGCAGCTCAAGCGACGGGGGGGGAGCTTTCTTT. It encodes CASSSSDGGGAFF. The chain uses TRBV7-9 and TRBJ1-1; weak D call: TRBD1 (5 bases). CDR1 SEHNR and CDR2 FQNEAQ come from the germline V gene (reference sequence). Trimming pared 4 bases from V and 10 bases from J, leaving 16 bases between. The CDR3 is made up of 13 amino acids. Drawing the rest from reference TRBV7-9 and TRBJ1-1, the complete variable domain is DTGVSQNPRHKITKRGQNVTFRCDPISEHNRLYWYRQTLGQGPEFLTYFQNEAQLEKSRLLSDRFSAERPKGSFSTLEIQRTEQGDSAMYLCASSSSDGGGAFFGQGTRLTVV.

The J gene is TRBJ2-5, the V gene TRBV28, with a possible D match to TRBD1 (7 bases). CDR3 size: 16 residues. The V end was cut by 3 bases, the J end by 3 bases, with 17 bases between. CDR1 MDHEN and CDR2 SYDVKM come from the germline V gene. CDR3 DNA: TGTGCCAGCAGTTTCCCAGCCCAGGGGGGAGAAGAGACCCAGTACTTC. Its protein product is CASSFPAQGGEETQYF.

V is TRBV2 and J is TRBJ2-2, with a tentative D call TRBD2 (5 bases). In germline, CDR1 is SNHLY, CDR2 FYNNEI. The CDR3 runs 15 residues. V gave up 3 bases and J gave up 2 bases, with 10 bases separating them. The CDR3 DNA follows: TGTGCCAGCAGTGAGGGAGTAATCAACACCGGGGAGCTGTTTTTT. Translating gives CASSEGVINTGELFF.

This clonotype was counted at least ten times. V usage is TRBV19 and J usage is TRBJ1-1, with 7 bases that match TRBD1. Germline loops: CDR1 LNHDA, CDR2 SQIVND (reference sequence). With 4 bases clipped from V and 4 bases from J, the junction kept 12 bases outside the gene matches. This CDR3 spans 16 amino acids. The CDR3 DNA is TGTGCCAGTAGTAGCGATGGACAGGTGCGGAGCACTGAAGCTTTCTTT. It translates to CASSSDGQVRSTEAFF.

The V gene is TRBV6-2 or TRBV6-3, the J gene TRBJ2-3, with D possibly TRBD2 on 6 matching bases. The CDR3 is 13 amino acids. V lost 9 bases to trimming and J lost 3 bases, with 13 bases between them. Germline V CDR1 and CDR2: MNHEY, SVGEGT. CDR3 sequence reads: CASEGRRTDTQYF. The CDR3 DNA reads as TGTGCCAGTGAGGGGAGGAGGACAGATACGCAGTATTTT.

Of note for this clonotype: Sequence at one end of the junction differs from germline and may be a read error. This chain connects TRBV4-1 to TRBJ1-2, with D possibly matching TRBD1 (5 bases). The CDR3 has 13 residues. Germline V gene sequence: CDR1 MGHRA, CDR2 YSYEKL. The CDR3 loop reads CASSQGRGYPSGF. CDR3 DNA sequence: TGCGCCAGCAGCCAAGGGAGGGGATACCCGTCTGGCTTC.

This clonotype was counted ten times or more. V usage is TRBV28 and J usage is TRBJ1-5; D is unclear. The germline V and J ends were trimmed by 6 bases and 0 bases, with 12 bases remaining between them. This CDR3 has 15 residues. Germline values: CDR1 MDHEN, CDR2 SYDVKM. The CDR3 reads CASRPGEYSNQPQHF. For the CDR3, the DNA is TGTGCCAGCAGACCCGGGGAGTATAGCAATCAGCCCCAGCATTTT.

V gene TRBV4-1 combines with J gene TRBJ2-7; D is unresolved. Trimming stripped 5 bases from V and 4 bases from J, with 12 bases between. Per germline, CDR1 MGHRA and CDR2 YSYEKL. The CDR3 covers 13 residues. CDR3 nucleotide sequence: TGCGCCAGCAGCGGTTTGGATGGGTACGAGCAGTACTTC. It yields the protein CASSGLDGYEQYF.

This clonotype showed up just a few times. The gene calls are TRBV6-5 and TRBJ1-1; D is uncertain. This CDR3 region has 11 residues. V was cut by 1 base and J by 8 bases, with 5 bases left in between. Germline V gene data show CDR1 as MNHEY and CDR2 as SVGAGI. CDR3 nucleotides: TGTGCCAGCAGTTACTTGGCAGAAGCTTTCTTT. Translation gives CASSYLAEAFF.

The J gene is TRBJ1-1, the V gene TRBV27; tentative D call: TRBD1 (5 bases). With 4 bases removed from V and 1 base from J, the gap between germline ends came to 10 bases. This CDR3 comprises 14 residues. Germline V CDR1 and CDR2: MNHEY, SMNVEV (reference sequence). CDR3 protein: CASSSGLRNTEAFF. CDR3 bases: TGTGCCAGCAGTTCGGGGCTCCGGAACACTGAAGCTTTCTTT.

The rearrangement joins TRBV7-8 to TRBJ2-7; no definite D call. The V gene lost 0 bases and the J gene lost 6 bases, with 12 bases spanning the gap. Germline CDR1 reads SGHVS; CDR2 reads FQNEAQ. This CDR3 region has 14 residues. For the CDR3, the DNA is TGTGCCAGCAGCTTAGCGATGACACCCGGCGAGCAGTACTTC. Translation gives CASSLAMTPGEQYF.

This rearrangement joins TRBV20-1 to TRBJ1-6; no reliable D call. The CDR3 spans 12 residues. The V and J ends lost 3 bases and 6 bases respectively, with 6 bases between them. Germline CDR1 reads DFQATT; CDR2 reads SNEGSKA (reference sequence). The DNA for the CDR3 is TGCAGTGCTAGCGACCCTAATTCACCCCTCCACTTT. It specifies CSASDPNSPLHF.

This clonotype was found a few times. The chain links TRBV27 to TRBJ2-5; D is unresolved. The CDR3 is 14 amino acids. Germline V CDR1 and CDR2: MNHEY, SMNVEV (reference sequence). V lost 8 bases, J lost 5 bases, and 18 bases lay in between. CDR3 sequence (DNA): TGTGCCAGCGGTTCGGGCCCCGGATGGGAGACCCAGTACTTC. It translates to CASGSGPGWETQYF.

There are a few counts of this clonotype. This rearrangement joins TRBV4-1 to TRBJ2-7, with TRBD2 matching 10 bases. CDR3 size: 16 residues. Germline V CDR1 and CDR2: MGHRA, YSYEKL. V dropped 1 base and J dropped 4; count of bases not matched to a gene: 7. CDR3 region: CASSQGAAGGKYEQYF. Written as DNA, the CDR3 is TGCGCCAGCAGCCAAGGGGCAGCGGGGGGGAAGTACGAGCAGTACTTC.

Remarks on this clonotype: The germline gene is not matched at one end of the junction; a read error may be the cause. The chain combines TRBV7-2 with TRBJ1-1; D not resolved. This CDR3 is 13 amino acids long. The germline CDR1 and CDR2 sequences are SGHTA and FQGNSA. This CDR3 is CASSEAWNTKAFF. Written as DNA, the CDR3 is TGTGCCAGCAGCGAGGCCTGGAACACTAAAGCTTTCTTT.

The sample holds many counts of this clonotype. This chain joins TRBV11-2 and TRBJ1-1; TRBD1 is a possible D gene (6 bases). The germline V gene encodes CDR1 SGHAT and CDR2 FQNNGV. V was clipped by 4 bases and J by 7 bases, with 10 bases between them. The CDR3 totals 12 residues. The CDR3 region has the DNA TGTGCCAGCAGCTACCAGACAGGTGAAGCTTTCTTT. This sequence encodes CASSYQTGEAFF.

This clonotype was seen a handful of times. V gene TRBV11-2 combines with J gene TRBJ1-2; tentative D call: TRBD1 (6 bases). V lost 1 base and J 4 bases, leaving 13 bases between the germline ends. Germline V gene data show CDR1 as SGHAT and CDR2 as FQNNGV. The CDR3 covers 15 residues. As DNA, the CDR3 is TGTGCCAGCAGCTTAGCCTTGGGACAAGTCTATGGCTACACCTTC. This codes for CASSLALGQVYGYTF.

This chain links TRBV19 with TRBJ1-5; D not certain. CDR1 LNHDA and CDR2 SQIVND come from the germline V gene (reference sequence). The CDR3 has 14 residues. The V end was cut by 5 bases, the J end by 5 bases, with 13 bases between. CDR3 DNA: TGTGCCAGTAGTGTCGACGGTTATGATCAGCCCCAGCATTTT. It encodes CASSVDGYDQPQHF.

This clonotype was observed many times. The chain is built from TRBV10-2 and TRBJ1-1, with no clear D. Deletions cut 7 bases from V and 3 bases from J, with 12 bases between. Germline CDR1 and CDR2: WSHSY and SAAADI. The CDR3 has 13 amino acids. The CDR3 protein is CASKSGSDTEAFF. The CDR3 region has the DNA TGCGCCAGCAAATCGGGCAGCGACACTGAAGCTTTCTTT.

This clonotype was found a few times. The chain joins TRBV2 to TRBJ1-1, with D uncertain. Per the germline V gene, CDR1 is SNHLY and CDR2 is FYNNEI. V lost 3 bases and J lost 6, with 8 bases in between. The CDR3 is 12 amino acids. The CDR3 loop is CASSEVGSEAFF. CDR3 bases: TGTGCCAGCAGTGAGGTGGGATCTGAAGCTTTCTTT.

This clonotype was recorded a few times. CDR3 DNA sequence: TGCAGTGCTAGAGAGGTAGCGGCTATCCAAGAGACCCAGTACTTC. Its translation is CSAREVAAIQETQYF. The genes are TRBV20-1 and TRBJ2-5, with D tentatively TRBD2 (6 bases). Trimming removed 0 bases at V and 1 base at J, with 12 bases between. The CDR3 runs 15 residues. CDR1 and CDR2 (germline): DFQATT, SNEGSKA (reference sequence).

The rearrangement uses TRBV7-2 and TRBJ2-1; 8 bases fit TRBD2. V shed 3 bases, J shed 7 bases, and the junction held 8 bases outside the gene matches. This CDR3 has 15 amino acids. CDR1 SGHTA and CDR2 FQGNSA come from the germline V gene. CDR3 sequence: CASSFSSGGNNEQFF. DNA for the CDR3: TGTGCCAGCAGCTTTTCCAGCGGGGGTAATAATGAGCAGTTCTTC.

The table lists this clonotype with a few counts. The J gene is TRBJ2-2, the V gene TRBV2; 9 bases line up with TRBD1. Trimming took 7 bases from V and 6 from J; bases not matched to a gene: 6. Germline loops: CDR1 SNHLY, CDR2 FYNNEI. This CDR3 has 14 amino acids. CDR3 sequence (DNA): TGTGCCAGCACCCCTAGGACAGGGGCCGGGGAGCTGTTTTTT. This encodes CASTPRTGAGELFF.